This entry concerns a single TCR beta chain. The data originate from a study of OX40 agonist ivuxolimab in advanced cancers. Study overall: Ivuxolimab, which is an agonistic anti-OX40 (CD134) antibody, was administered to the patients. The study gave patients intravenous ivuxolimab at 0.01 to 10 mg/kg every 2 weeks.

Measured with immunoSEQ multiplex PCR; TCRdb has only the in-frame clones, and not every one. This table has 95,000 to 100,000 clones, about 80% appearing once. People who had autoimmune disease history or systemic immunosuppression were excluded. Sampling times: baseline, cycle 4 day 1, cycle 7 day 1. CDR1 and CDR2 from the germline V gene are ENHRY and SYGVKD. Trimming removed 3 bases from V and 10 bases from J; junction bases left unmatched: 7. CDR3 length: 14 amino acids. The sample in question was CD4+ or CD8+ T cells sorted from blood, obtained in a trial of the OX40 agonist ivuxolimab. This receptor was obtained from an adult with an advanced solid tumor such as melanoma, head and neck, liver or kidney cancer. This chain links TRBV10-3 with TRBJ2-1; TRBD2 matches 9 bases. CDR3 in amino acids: CAISDGGRAEEQFF. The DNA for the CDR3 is TGTGCCATCAGTGACGGCGGGAGGGCAGAGGAGCAGTTCTTC.